This passage covers 5 T cell receptor beta chains from one sample sequenced in a study of blood T cell repertoires in COVID-19. Here immunoSEQ multiplex PCR was the method, and the copy in TCRdb shows in-frame clones only, minus some. The data contain 200,000 to 250,000 clones, roughly 82% of them singletons. The sample was peripheral blood. These receptors all come from a man in his fifties with active or convalescent COVID-19.

This chain links TRBV5-6 with TRBJ2-2; TRBD1 matches at 8 bases. The trim removed 5 bases at V and 5 bases at J, leaving 14 bases unmatched. This CDR3 has 17 residues. Germline V gene sequence: CDR1 SGHDT, CDR2 YYEEEE. The CDR3 region is CASSSGQGARWTGELFF. CDR3 coding DNA: TGTGCCAGCAGTTCGGGGCAGGGGGCGCGATGGACCGGGGAGCTGTTTTTT.

This clone occurred once. DNA of the CDR3: TGTGCCACCGCGGGCCTATTGGGGGAGACCCAGTACTTC. This encodes CATAGLLGETQYF. This rearrangement joins TRBV15 to TRBJ2-5, with D maybe TRBD2 (5 bases). The V end was cut by 8 bases, the J end by 5 bases, with 15 bases between. The CDR3 has 13 residues. The germline V gene encodes CDR1 LNHNV and CDR2 YYDKDF (reference sequence). Variable domain in full (rest from reference TRBV15 and TRBJ2-5): DAMVIQNPRYQVTQFGKPVTLSCSQTLNHNVMYWYQQKSSQAPKLLFHYYDKDFNNEADTPDNFQSRRPNTSFCFLDIRSPGLGDTAMYLCATAGLLGETQYFGPGTRLLVL.

The genes are TRBV6-5 and TRBJ1-2; 7 bases match TRBD1. Unmatched junction bases numbered 12, after V lost 2 bases and J lost 6 bases. The CDR3 totals 16 residues. In germline, CDR1 is MNHEY, CDR2 SVGAGI. The CDR3 nucleotides are TGTGCCAGCAGTTACATGGGACAGACGGTTCTAAATGGCTACACCTTC. It codes for CASSYMGQTVLNGYTF.

The sample holds one count of this clone. The chain uses TRBV9 and TRBJ2-3, with 7 positions matching TRBD2. Germline V gives CDR1 SGDLS, CDR2 YYNGEE. This CDR3 is 14 amino acids long. With V trimmed by 4 bases and J by 5 bases, 7 bases remained unmatched. CDR3 coding DNA: TGTGCCAGCAGCCCGAGCGGGACCAAAGATACGCAGTATTTT. Its translation: CASSPSGTKDTQYF.

In nucleotides, the CDR3 is TGTGCCAGCAGTTACGCCCAGGGCTCTGGGGCCAACGTCCTGACTTTC. This sequence encodes CASSYAQGSGANVLTF. The V and J genes are TRBV6-5 and TRBJ2-6; the D gene is possibly TRBD1 (5 bases). The CDR3 contains 16 residues. Trimming pared 2 bases from V and 0 bases from J, leaving 8 bases between. Germline assignment: CDR1 MNHEY and CDR2 SVGAGI.